Listed below are T cell receptor beta chains from one sample, sequenced in a study of cytomegalovirus exposure and HLA in healthy donors. Sequencing used immunoSEQ multiplex PCR; TCRdb keeps in-frame clones, though not all of them. The sample carries under 50,000 clones, roughly 93% recorded once. Sequencing was done on a sample of PBMCs. The origin of the receptors is a woman in her late teens or twenties in good health and CMV-seronegative. The CDR3 runs from the conserved cysteine through the conserved F or W. Each record gives: J gene, D gene, V gene, clone size, CDR3 protein, CDR3 DNA. A D gene is named only where the DNA matches it firmly. Expanded clones are given a class, and other clones once, few, many or no size at all.

TRBJ2-1,TRBD2,TRBV28,medium-sized,CASSLRTSVSYNEQFF,TGTGCCAGCAGTCTACGGACTAGCGTATCCTACAATGAGCAGTTCTTC
TRBJ1-1,NA,TRBV19,NA,CASSIRAGRKKGNTEAFF,TGTGCCAGTAGTATACGAGCCGGGAGAAAAAAGGGAAACACTGAAGCTTTCTTT
TRBJ2-3,TRBD2,TRBV5-6,NA,CASSSSGGFADTQYF,TGTGCCAGCAGCTCTAGCGGGGGGTTCGCAGATACGCAGTATTTT
TRBJ2-7,NA,TRBV6-6,NA,CASSPQGNYEQYF,TGTGCCAGCAGTCCCCAGGGGAACTACGAGCAGTACTTC
TRBJ2-3,NA,TRBV12-5,few,CASAAPQGNTQYF,TGTGCTAGTGCCGCGCCCCAGGGGAATACGCAGTATTTT
TRBJ2-7,NA,TRBV9,NA,CASASSSYEQYF,TGTGCCAGCGCATCGAGCTCCTACGAGCAGTACTTC
TRBJ2-7,TRBD2,TRBV23-1,NA,CASSPFSGRSYEQYF,TGCGCCAGCAGTCCCTTTAGCGGGAGGTCCTACGAGCAGTACTTC
TRBJ2-7,TRBD1,TRBV7-9,NA,CASSPGTGDSYEQYF,TGTGCCAGCAGCCCGGGGACAGGTGACTCCTACGAGCAGTACTTC
TRBJ2-5,TRBD1,TRBV30,NA,CAWSVRWGQAIKETQYF,TGTGCCTGGAGTGTACGGTGGGGACAGGCTATCAAAGAGACCCAGTACTTC
TRBJ1-1,NA,TRBV5-4,NA,CASSLVGGWGRGTEAFF,TGTGCCAGCAGCTTGGTGGGGGGCTGGGGGAGGGGCACTGAAGCTTTCTTT
TRBJ1-5,NA,TRBV7-9,NA,CASSLGSGGEQPQHF,TGTGCCAGCAGCTTAGGGTCGGGGGGCGAACAGCCCCAGCATTTT
TRBJ2-3,TRBD2,TRBV2,NA,CASSGALAGGKDTQYF,TGTGCCAGCAGTGGAGCACTAGCGGGGGGCAAAGATACGCAGTATTTT
TRBJ1-4,NA,TRBV30,NA,CAWREQGTNEKLFF,TGTGCCTGGAGGGAACAGGGTACTAATGAAAAACTGTTTTTT
TRBJ2-7,NA,TRBV19,NA,CASSIPGTYEQYF,TGTGCCAGTAGTATTCCGGGTACCTACGAGCAGTACTTC
TRBJ2-7,NA,TRBV11-2,once,CASSAPDEQYF,TGTGCCAGCAGCGCCCCGGACGAGCAGTACTTC
TRBJ1-6,NA,TRBV5-1,NA,CASSLSQINSPLHF,TGCGCCAGCAGCTTGTCACAGATTAATTCACCCCTCCACTTT
TRBJ2-7,TRBD2,TRBV6-1,NA,CASSEGWRLAGKGEQYF,TGTGCCAGCAGTGAAGGCTGGAGACTAGCGGGAAAAGGGGAGCAGTACTTC
TRBJ2-4,NA,TRBV5-1,NA,CASSPVREDIQYF,TGCGCCAGCAGCCCGGTAAGGGAGGACATTCAGTACTTC
TRBJ2-1,NA,TRBV5-1,NA,CASSLERQGSYNEQFF,TGCGCCAGCAGCTTGGAAAGGCAGGGGTCCTACAATGAGCAGTTCTTC
TRBJ2-5,TRBD2,TRBV6-1,NA,CATGGAPWETQYF,TGTGCCACCGGGGGGGCCCCGTGGGAGACCCAGTACTTC
TRBJ2-7,TRBD1,TRBV6-5,NA,CASSPGQGAREQYF,TGTGCCAGCAGCCCCGGACAGGGGGCGAGAGAGCAGTACTTC
TRBJ2-2,TRBD2,TRBV6-1,NA,CASINTGGVGELFF,TGTGCCAGCATCAATACGGGGGGGGTTGGGGAGCTGTTTTTT
TRBJ1-1,NA,TRBV28,NA,CASSSGDRLNTEAFF,TGTGCCAGCAGTTCCGGCGACAGGCTGAACACTGAAGCTTTCTTT
TRBJ2-2,NA,TRBV6-5,few,CASRAAEHTGELFF,TGTGCCAGCAGAGCAGCGGAGCACACCGGGGAGCTGTTTTTT
TRBJ2-2,NA,TRBV5-1,NA,CASSVGTQTTGELFF,TGCGCCAGCAGCGTCGGGACTCAAACCACCGGGGAGCTGTTTTTT
TRBJ1-2,NA,TRBV7-9,NA,CASSLQGKGYTF,TGTGCCAGCAGCTTACAGGGAAAAGGCTACACCTTC
TRBJ2-5,NA,TRBV7-8,NA,CASSPIGVQETQYF,TGTGCCAGCAGCCCCATCGGGGTCCAAGAGACCCAGTACTTC
TRBJ1-5,TRBD1,TRBV4-1,NA,CASSLVPGQSNQPQHF,TGCGCCAGCAGCCTTGTACCGGGACAGAGCAATCAGCCCCAGCATTTT